Listed here are 30 T cell receptor beta chains from one sample, sequenced in a study of PD-1 blockade in classical Hodgkin lymphoma. Every patient experienced relapse after autologous stem cell transplantation, and brentuximab vedotin exposure varied. TCRdb keeps only in-frame clones here, not all; method: immunoSEQ multiplex PCR. The table has 20,000 or so clones, 73% seen once; the top ten hold roughly a quarter. Sequences were derived from peripheral blood mononuclear cells (PBMCs), sampled before the second cycle of nivolumab. Source of these receptors: a human donor with classical Hodgkin lymphoma.

The chain recombines TRBV29-1 with TRBJ2-1, with D possibly being TRBD1 or TRBD2 (5 bases each). Germline CDR1 reads SQVTM; CDR2 reads ANQGSEA. The length of the CDR3 is 14 residues. V was cut by 3 bases and J by 8 bases, with 17 bases left in between. For the CDR3, the DNA is TGCAGCGTTGATGGGGGACCCCCTAGTTATGAGCAGTTCTTC. The encoded protein is CSVDGGPPSYEQFF.

The chain links TRBV6-6 to TRBJ2-5, with 9 bases fitting TRBD2. Germline V gene lookup returns CDR1 MNHNY and CDR2 SVGAGI (reference sequence). The CDR3 loop spans 15 amino acids. Trimming cost V 6 bases and J 2 bases; bases outside gene matches: 7. The CDR3 is CASSRAGGPQETQYF. In DNA, the CDR3 is TGTGCCAGCAGCCGAGCGGGAGGCCCTCAAGAGACCCAGTACTTC.

The table lists this clone with a count of one. The chain employs TRBV2 and TRBJ1-5, with no clear D. CDR1 and CDR2 (germline): SNHLY, FYNNEI. The V end lost 4 bases, the J end lost 13 bases, and 14 bases lay between the germline ends. The length of the CDR3 is 12 residues. The CDR3 nucleotides are TGTGCCAGCAGTGCCCCCGGGCAAAGACAGCATTTT. This gives the protein CASSAPGQRQHF.

The V gene is TRBV27, the J gene TRBJ1-2; D is uncertain. CDR1 is MNHEY, CDR2 SMNVEV, per germline (reference sequence). This CDR3 region has 12 residues. The V and J ends lost 8 bases and 4 bases respectively, with 11 bases between them. The chain's CDR3 is CASGGSGYGYTF. CDR3 DNA: TGTGCCAGCGGAGGGTCAGGCTATGGCTACACCTTC.

In its sample, this clone was seen a few times. CDR3 bases: TGTGCCAGCAGCGTAGACAGGACCCGGGGTAGAGTGTATTTT. Translating gives CASSVDRTRGRVYF. This chain uses TRBV9 with TRBJ1-3, with D maybe TRBD1 (5 bases). The CDR3 loop spans 14 amino acids. Per germline, CDR1 SGDLS and CDR2 YYNGEE. The V and J ends lost 0 bases and 16 bases respectively, with 20 bases between them.

This chain connects TRBV27 to TRBJ2-5, with D unresolved. The closer fit of TRBJ2-7 to the DNA end suggests the J call may be wrong. This CDR3 has 15 residues. Germline lookup yields CDR1 MNHEY and CDR2 SMNVEV (reference sequence). This CDR3 reads CASSLSRAESYEQYF. The DNA of the CDR3 is TGTGCCAGCAGTTTAAGTCGGGCAGAATCCTACGAGCAGTACTTC.

The chain recombines TRBV27 with TRBJ1-5, with TRBD1 matching 9 bases. V lost 5 bases to trimming and J lost 0 bases; unmatched junction nucleotides: 11. Germline V CDR1 and CDR2: MNHEY, SMNVEV (reference sequence). The CDR3 runs 18 residues. CDR3 amino acids: CASSKWDREVFSNQPQHF. In DNA form, the CDR3 reads TGTGCCAGCAGTAAGTGGGACAGGGAGGTATTTAGCAATCAGCCCCAGCATTTT.

The CDR3 spells CASRPSGGTDTQYF. CDR3 DNA sequence: TGTGCCAGCAGACCTTCAGGGGGAACAGATACGCAGTATTTT. J is TRBJ2-3 and V is TRBV7-8; 7 bases are shared with TRBD1. Germline trimming cut 6 bases from V and 3 bases from J; bases unmatched to any gene: 6. This CDR3 has 14 amino acids. Germline V gene sequence: CDR1 SGHVS, CDR2 FQNEAQ.

The V gene is TRBV5-4, the J gene TRBJ2-5, with TRBD2 matching over 7 bases. Germline V CDR1 and CDR2: SGHNT, YYREEE (reference sequence). The CDR3 loop spans 14 amino acids. V lost 4 bases, J lost 3 bases, and 6 bases stayed unmatched. The DNA of the CDR3 is TGTGCCAGCAGCCCCACTCTAGCGGAAGAGACCCAGTACTTC. Translated, it gives CASSPTLAEETQYF.

The V gene is TRBV6-6, the J gene TRBJ2-7; tentatively, D is TRBD2 (5 bases). CDR3 length: 15 residues. With 6 bases removed from V and 0 bases from J, the gap between germline ends came to 15 bases. Germline V gene sequence: CDR1 MNHNY, CDR2 SVGAGI (reference sequence). The DNA of the CDR3 is TGTGCCAGCAGGGGTAGCGCGGAGCTCTCCTACGAGCAGTACTTC. It codes for CASRGSAELSYEQYF.

The chain carries TRBV13 and TRBJ2-7; D is unresolved. Germline V gene data show CDR1 as PRHDT and CDR2 as FYEKMQ (reference sequence). V was pared by 0 bases and J by 2 bases, with 5 bases between. The CDR3 has 13 amino acids. CDR3 loop: CASSLGGTYEQYF. CDR3 DNA sequence: TGTGCCAGCAGCTTAGGGGGTACCTACGAGCAGTACTTC.

The chain employs TRBV4-2 and TRBJ2-7; TRBD2 matches 12 bases. CDR3 length: 18 amino acids. CDR1 is LGHNA, CDR2 YNFKEQ, per germline. The trim removed 0 bases at V and 0 bases at J, leaving 6 bases unmatched. The DNA of the CDR3 is TGTGCCAGCAGCCAAGATACTAGCGGGAGGCCCAGCTCCTACGAGCAGTACTTC. This gives the protein CASSQDTSGRPSSYEQYF.

CDR3 DNA: TGTGCCAGTAGTATAGACCGGGACAAGGTTTTTGGCTACACCTTC. Translated: CASSIDRDKVFGYTF. The J gene is TRBJ1-2, the V gene TRBV19, with TRBD1 as a possible D gene (6 bases). The CDR3 runs to 15 residues. From germline, CDR1 is LNHDA and CDR2 SQIVND (reference sequence). With 0 bases removed from V and 7 bases from J, the gap between germline ends came to 15 bases.

In its sample, this clone was seen once. V is TRBV5-4 and J is TRBJ2-3; 11 nucleotides match TRBD2. The CDR3 length is 16 residues. Germline CDR1 reads SGHNT; CDR2 reads YYREEE (reference sequence). Trimming at V came to 5 bases and at J to 3 bases, leaving 8 bases not matched to a gene. The CDR3 is CASRKGTSGNTDTQYF. The CDR3 coding sequence is TGTGCCAGCAGAAAAGGGACTAGCGGAAATACAGATACGCAGTATTTT.

This clone was seen only a few times. J is TRBJ1-1 and V is TRBV10-1; D unresolved. The CDR3 loop spans 12 amino acids. In germline, CDR1 is WNHNN, CDR2 SYGVQD (reference sequence). Trimming left V 3 bases short and J 12 bases short, with 14 bases between. CDR3 nucleotides: TGCGCCAGCAGTGAATCGGATCTGGCAACTTTCTTT. Its protein is CASSESDLATFF.

The table lists this clone with a count of one. The chain recombines TRBV6-1 with TRBJ2-7; no reliable D call. The CDR3 runs 13 residues. V lost 5 bases, J lost 1 base, and 9 bases lay in between. Germline CDR1 is MNHNS and CDR2 is SASEGT. DNA of the CDR3: TGTGCCAGCAGTAGAGACGGATCCTACGAGCAGTACTTC. Its protein product is CASSRDGSYEQYF.

The chain carries TRBV6-5 and TRBJ1-2; 7 bases agree with TRBD1. J lost 6 bases, V lost 0 bases, and 7 bases had no gene match. Germline V gives CDR1 MNHEY, CDR2 SVGAGI. The CDR3 is made up of 15 amino acids. The CDR3 bases are TGTGCCAGCAGTTACTCCGACAGGGTTTCCGATGGCTACACCTTC. Translated: CASSYSDRVSDGYTF.

The rearrangement links TRBV7-6 to TRBJ2-7; 10 positions agree with TRBD2. Losses at the gene ends were 1 base for V and 4 bases for J; bases not matched to a gene: 10. The CDR3 contains 17 residues. CDR1 and CDR2 (germline): SGHVS, FNYEAQ. The CDR3 here is CASSLGPLAGVQYEQYF. In DNA, the CDR3 is TGTGCCAGCAGCTTAGGCCCCCTAGCGGGAGTACAATACGAGCAGTACTTC.

The rearrangement links TRBV6-5 to TRBJ2-7; D ambiguous. With 8 bases removed from V and 2 bases from J, the gap between germline ends came to 7 bases. Germline V gene lookup returns CDR1 MNHEY and CDR2 SVGAGI. The CDR3 is 11 residues long. CDR3 loop: CASFGPYEQYF. The DNA for the CDR3 is TGTGCCAGCTTCGGTCCCTACGAGCAGTACTTC.

The rearrangement links TRBV5-5 to TRBJ1-4, with TRBD1 identical over 10 bases. Germline CDR1 SGHKS, CDR2 YYEKEE (reference sequence). The CDR3 length is 16 residues. J was trimmed by 5 bases and V by 5 bases; bases with no gene match: 9. CDR3 amino acids: CASRHHRDRGNEKLFF. The CDR3 DNA reads as TGTGCCAGCAGACACCACCGGGACAGGGGAAATGAAAAACTGTTTTTT.

This chain connects TRBV10-3 to TRBJ2-1; 14 bases are shared with TRBD2. The ends lost 3 bases at V and 9 bases at J; junction bases unmatched: 10. The germline CDR1 and CDR2 sequences are ENHRY and SYGVKD. This CDR3 is built from 17 residues. CDR3 loop: CAISDPGGTSGSPEQFF. CDR3 nucleotides: TGTGCCATCAGTGACCCAGGAGGGACTAGCGGGAGCCCTGAGCAGTTCTTC.

The J gene is TRBJ1-4, the V gene TRBV13, with 7 bases that match TRBD1. V was pared by 4 bases and J by 2 bases, with 10 bases of the junction left unmatched. Per the germline V gene, CDR1 is PRHDT and CDR2 is FYEKMQ (reference sequence). The CDR3 runs to 17 residues. CDR3 sequence reads: CASSSTGLGLTNEKLFF. The CDR3 nucleotides read TGTGCCAGCAGCTCGACAGGGCTTGGTCTCACTAATGAAAAACTGTTTTTT.

The chain has TRBV7-7 and TRBJ2-2, with 8 positions matching TRBD2. V lost 5 bases, J lost 4 bases, and 3 bases stayed unmatched. The CDR3 runs to 14 residues. Germline V lookup: CDR1 SSHAT, CDR2 FNYEAQ (reference sequence). Written as DNA, the CDR3 is TGTGCCAGCAGCGTAACTAGCGGCACCGGGGAGCTGTTTTTT. It is translated as CASSVTSGTGELFF.

Concerning this clone: The conserved phenylalanine or tryptophan is not found at the CDR3 terminus, so this likely reflects a read error. The chain combines TRBV19 with TRBJ1-1; D remains unclear. The CDR3 runs to 13 residues. Germline V gene data show CDR1 as LNHDA and CDR2 as SQIVND (reference sequence). The V end lost 10 bases, the J end lost 1 base, and 13 bases lay between the germline ends. CDR3 nucleotide sequence: TGTGCCACTGGGGAGAGGGAGAACACTGAAGCTTTCCTT. Translation: CATGERENTEAFL.

J is TRBJ2-7 and V is TRBV5-1, with 8 bases matching TRBD1. The CDR3 is 15 amino acids. The trim removed 4 bases at V and 3 bases at J, leaving 9 bases unmatched. Germline V gene lookup returns CDR1 SGHRS and CDR2 YFSETQ. The CDR3 sequence: CASSRGQGVLYEQYF. The CDR3 DNA is TGCGCCAGCAGCCGCGGACAGGGCGTGCTCTACGAGCAGTACTTC.

The rearrangement uses TRBV11-2 and TRBJ1-3; D is ambiguous. V was pared by 6 bases and J by 2 bases, with 14 bases between. Germline V gene lookup returns CDR1 SGHAT and CDR2 FQNNGV. The CDR3 sequence is 15 residues long. The CDR3 DNA reads TGTGCCAGCAGGGACGTTGGCGGTGCTGGAAACACCATATATTTT. Its protein is CASRDVGGAGNTIYF.

The chain employs TRBV7-7 and TRBJ2-7; 11 bases match TRBD2. Germline assignment: CDR1 SSHAT and CDR2 FNYEAQ (reference sequence). Unmatched junction bases numbered 4, after V lost 6 bases and J lost 6 bases. This CDR3 has 13 amino acids. CDR3: CASSRLAGREQYF. DNA of the CDR3: TGTGCCAGCAGTCGACTAGCGGGACGCGAGCAGTACTTC.

The chain links TRBV5-1 to TRBJ2-5; D ambiguous. Germline lookup yields CDR1 SGHRS and CDR2 YFSETQ. Trimming removed 2 bases from V and 2 bases from J, with 7 bases in between. The CDR3 has 13 amino acids. The CDR3 loop reads CASSFLRQETQYF. For the CDR3, the DNA is TGCGCCAGCAGCTTCTTAAGACAAGAGACCCAGTACTTC.

This clone was seen a few times. V usage is TRBV6-6 and J usage is TRBJ2-3, with unresolved D. V lost 6 bases and J lost 4, with 8 bases in between. This CDR3 spans 12 amino acids. CDR1 is MNHNY and CDR2 is SVGAGI in the germline V gene (reference sequence). The CDR3 DNA reads TGTGCCAGCAGGCGGTCATCAGATACGCAGTATTTT. Protein product: CASRRSSDTQYF.

V and J are TRBV10-3 and TRBJ2-4; D is uncertain. Germline CDR1 reads ENHRY; CDR2 reads SYGVKD. With 3 bases removed from V and 6 bases from J, the gap between germline ends came to 9 bases. CDR3 size: 13 residues. The CDR3 reads CAISDSLGNIQYF. In DNA, the CDR3 is TGTGCCATCAGTGACAGTTTGGGAAACATTCAGTACTTC.